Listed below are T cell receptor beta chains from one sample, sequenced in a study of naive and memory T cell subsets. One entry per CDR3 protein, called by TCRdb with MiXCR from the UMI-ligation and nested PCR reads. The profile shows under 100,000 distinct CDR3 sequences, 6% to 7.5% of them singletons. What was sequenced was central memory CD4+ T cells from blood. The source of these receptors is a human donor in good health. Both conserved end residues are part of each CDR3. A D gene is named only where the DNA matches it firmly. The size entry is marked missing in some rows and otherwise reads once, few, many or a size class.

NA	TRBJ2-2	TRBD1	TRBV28	TGTGCCAGCAATTTAGTCTCAGGGGGGAACACCGGGGAGCTGTTTTTT	CASNLVSGGNTGELFF
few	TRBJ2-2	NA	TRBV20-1	TGCAGTGCTAGAGATTGGGGTAGCACCACCGGGGAGCTGTTTTTT	CSARDWGSTTGELFF
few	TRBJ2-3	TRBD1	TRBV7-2	TGTGCCAGCAGCTTGCGACAGGGCGCAGATACGCAGTATTTT	CASSLRQGADTQYF
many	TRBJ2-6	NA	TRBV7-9	TGTGCCAGCAGCCCAGGGGTTGGGGCCAACGTCCTGACTTTC	CASSPGVGANVLTF
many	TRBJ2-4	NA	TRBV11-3	TGTGCCAGCAGCTTAGGGTTAGCTCTTCAGTACTTC	CASSLGLALQYF
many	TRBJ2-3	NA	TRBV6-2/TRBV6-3	TGTGCCAGCAGTCCGACTAGATCCCCTAGCACAGATACGCAGTATTTT	CASSPTRSPSTDTQYF
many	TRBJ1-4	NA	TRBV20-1	TGCAGTGCTAGAGGGGCAGTTGGGGAAAAACTGTTTTTT	CSARGAVGEKLFF
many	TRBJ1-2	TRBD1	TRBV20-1	TGCAGTGCTAGGGACTCGACAGGGGGCGCGGGTTCTTGGGGCTACACCTTC	CSARDSTGGAGSWGYTF
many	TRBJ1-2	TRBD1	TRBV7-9	TGTGCCAGCAGCGTGGGACAGGGGGGCTATGGCTACACCTTC	CASSVGQGGYGYTF
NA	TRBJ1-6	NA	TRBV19	TGTGCCAGTAGGACGGACGGCGCAAGACCCCTCCACTTT	CASRTDGARPLHF
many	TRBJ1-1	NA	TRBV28	TGTGCCAGCAGCTCCGGAGCTTTCTTT	CASSSGAFF
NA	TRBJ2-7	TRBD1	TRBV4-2	TGTGCCAGCAGCCTGGATTGGGGGACAGGGGGGAACGAGCAGTACTTC	CASSLDWGTGGNEQYF
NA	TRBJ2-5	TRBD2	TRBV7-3	TGTGCCAGCAGCTTGGGCGGGGGGGCAAGAGAGACCCAGTACTTC	CASSLGGGARETQYF
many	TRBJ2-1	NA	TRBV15	TGTGCCACCAGCAACGGGGGGCAGGTACCGTTCTTC	CATSNGGQVPFF
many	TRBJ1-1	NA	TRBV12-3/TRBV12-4	TGTGCCAGCAGTTTAGCCGGGGGGGACACTGAAGCTTTCTTT	CASSLAGGDTEAFF
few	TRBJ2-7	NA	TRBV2	TGTGCCAGCAAACTCCCGACAGATCAACCCTACGAGCAGTACTTC	CASKLPTDQPYEQYF
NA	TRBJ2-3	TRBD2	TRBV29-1	TGCAGCGTTCCTCTAGCGGGGGACCCCCGGTATTTT	CSVPLAGDPRYF
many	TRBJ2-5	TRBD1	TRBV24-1	TGTGCCACCATGGACAGGGCAGAGACCCAGTACTTC	CATMDRAETQYF
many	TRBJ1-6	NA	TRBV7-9	TGTGCCAGCAGCTCCGGGACGTTTGGGTATTCACCCCTCCACTTT	CASSSGTFGYSPLHF
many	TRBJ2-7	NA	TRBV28	TGTGCCAGCAGTTCACCCCCGGACAGTGCCTACGAGCAGTACTTC	CASSSPPDSAYEQYF
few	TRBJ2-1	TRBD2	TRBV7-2	TGTGCCAGCAGCAGGACTAGCGCCTACAATGAGCAGTTCTTC	CASSRTSAYNEQFF
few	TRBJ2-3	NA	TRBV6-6	TGTGCCAGCAGCCCTCTAGTGGCCCGCACAGATACGCAGTATTTT	CASSPLVARTDTQYF
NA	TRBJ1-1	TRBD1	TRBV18	TGTGCCAGCTCAAAGGGACAGGGGGCCGTTAAGACTGAAGCTTTCTTT	CASSKGQGAVKTEAFF
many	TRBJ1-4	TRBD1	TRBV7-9	TGTGCCAGCAGACAGACAGGGCAAGGTGAAAAACTGTTTTTT	CASRQTGQGEKLFF
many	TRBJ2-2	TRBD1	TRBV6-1	TGTGCCAGCAGGGAACAAACAGGGGTGAACACCGGGGAGCTGTTTTTT	CASREQTGVNTGELFF
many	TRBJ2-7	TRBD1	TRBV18	TGTGCCAGCTCACCAAGGGCGACCGGGACAGGGCCCTACGAGCAGTACTTC	CASSPRATGTGPYEQYF
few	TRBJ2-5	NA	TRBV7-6	TGTGCCAGCAGCCATAACAGTTACCAAGAGACCCAGTACTTC	CASSHNSYQETQYF
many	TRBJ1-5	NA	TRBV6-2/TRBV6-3	TGTGCCAGCAGGGGCACAGGGAATCAGCCCCAGCATTTT	CASRGTGNQPQHF
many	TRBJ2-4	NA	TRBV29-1	TGCAGCTTCCTTCTTAAAAACATTCAGTACTTC	CSFLLKNIQYF